The text below deals with one T cell receptor (beta chain). TCRdb independently ran MiXCR on the PCR reads; one entry per CDR3 protein. The data show about 20,000 distinct CDR3 sequences, with roughly 63% seen just once and roughly 1.1% held by the top ten. The CDR3 consists of 17 residues. Per the germline V gene, CDR1 is MNHEY and CDR2 is SMNVEV (reference sequence). V lost 5 bases to trimming and J lost 6 bases; unmatched junction nucleotides: 16. This sample stems from a study of vaccination and CD4 T cells after COVID-19. The sequences come from CD4+ T cells from blood, collected after SARS-CoV-2 vaccination. This chain connects TRBV27 to TRBJ2-3; 8 bases align to TRBD2. The TCR originated in a human donor who had recovered from COVID-19. This chain's CDR3 is CASSLLRLAMERDTQYF. The CDR3 nucleotides read TGTGCCAGCAGTCTCCTACGACTAGCGATGGAGCGGGATACGCAGTATTTT.